Below, 2 T cell receptor beta chains from the same sample are listed, as sequenced in a study of blood T cell repertoires in COVID-19. Sequencing used immunoSEQ multiplex PCR; TCRdb keeps in-frame clones, though not all of them. This table holds under 250,000 clones, about four fifths found once. Input material: PBMCs or T cells enriched from blood (not recorded which). The source of these receptors is a woman aged 45-60 years who had been exposed to COVID-19.

The rearrangement joins TRBV7-2 to TRBJ2-1; maybe TRBD2 (6 bases). This CDR3 contains 15 residues. Germline CDR1 is SGHTA and CDR2 is FQGNSA. V was shortened by 4 bases and J by 1 base, with 11 bases between the two germline ends. The CDR3 DNA follows: TGTGCCAGCAGCTCGCGGGGTCCGTCCTACAATGAGCAGTTCTTC. This translates into CASSSRGPSYNEQFF. Filled out from reference TRBV7-2 and TRBJ2-1, the complete variable domain reads GAGVSQSPSNKVTEKGKDVELRCDPISGHTALYWYRQSLGQGLEFLIYFQGNSAPDKSGLPSDRFSAERTGGSVSTLTIQRTQQEDSAVYLCASSSRGPSYNEQFFGPGTRLTVL.

The chain is built from TRBV29-1 and TRBJ2-2, with TRBD1 matching 7 bases. The CDR3 sequence is 12 residues long. The V and J ends lost 4 bases and 6 bases, in that order; junction bases with no gene match: 2. Per the germline V gene, CDR1 is SQVTM and CDR2 is ANQGSEA. CDR3 sequence reads: CSVGQGAGELFF. DNA for the CDR3: TGCAGCGTTGGACAGGGAGCCGGGGAGCTGTTTTTT.